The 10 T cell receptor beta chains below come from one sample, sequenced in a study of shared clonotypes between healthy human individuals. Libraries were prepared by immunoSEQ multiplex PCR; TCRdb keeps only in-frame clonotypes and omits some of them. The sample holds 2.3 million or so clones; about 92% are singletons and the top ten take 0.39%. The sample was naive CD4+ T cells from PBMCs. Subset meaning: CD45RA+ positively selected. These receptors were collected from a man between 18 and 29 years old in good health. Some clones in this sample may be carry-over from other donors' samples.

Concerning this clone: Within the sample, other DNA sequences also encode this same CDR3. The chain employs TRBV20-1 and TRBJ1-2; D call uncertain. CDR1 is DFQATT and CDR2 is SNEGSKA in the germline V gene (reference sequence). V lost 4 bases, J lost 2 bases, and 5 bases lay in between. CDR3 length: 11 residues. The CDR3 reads CSANDNYGYTF. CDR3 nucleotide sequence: TGCAGTGCTAACGACAACTATGGCTACACCTTC.

CDR3 residues: CASGTGTLRREKLFF. The CDR3 DNA sequence: TGTGCCAGCGGGACAGGGACCCTCCGGAGGGAAAAACTGTTTTTT. The V call is TRBV28, the J call TRBJ1-4; the match to TRBD1 covers 9 bases. The CDR3 runs to 15 residues. J was trimmed by 8 bases and V by 8 bases; bases with no gene match: 12. Germline V CDR1 and CDR2: MDHEN, SYDVKM.

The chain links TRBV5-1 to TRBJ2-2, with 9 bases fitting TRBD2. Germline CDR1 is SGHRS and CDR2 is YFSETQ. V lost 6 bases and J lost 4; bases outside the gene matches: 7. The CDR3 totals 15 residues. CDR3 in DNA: TGCGCCAGCATGGATAGCGGGAGCGGCACCGGGGAGCTGTTTTTT. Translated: CASMDSGSGTGELFF.

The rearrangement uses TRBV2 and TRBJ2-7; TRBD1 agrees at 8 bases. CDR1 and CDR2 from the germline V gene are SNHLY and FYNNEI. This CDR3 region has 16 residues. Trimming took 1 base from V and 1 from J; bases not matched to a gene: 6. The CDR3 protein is CASSEEYRGVSYEQYF. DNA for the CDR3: TGTGCCAGCAGTGAAGAATACAGGGGGGTATCCTACGAGCAGTACTTC.

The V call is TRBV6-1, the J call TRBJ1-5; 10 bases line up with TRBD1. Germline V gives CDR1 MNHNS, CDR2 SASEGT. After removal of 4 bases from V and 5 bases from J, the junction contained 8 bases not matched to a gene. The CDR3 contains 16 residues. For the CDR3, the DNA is TGTGCCAGCAGTGTAGCCGGGACAGGGGCGTATCAGCCCCAGCATTTT. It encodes CASSVAGTGAYQPQHF.

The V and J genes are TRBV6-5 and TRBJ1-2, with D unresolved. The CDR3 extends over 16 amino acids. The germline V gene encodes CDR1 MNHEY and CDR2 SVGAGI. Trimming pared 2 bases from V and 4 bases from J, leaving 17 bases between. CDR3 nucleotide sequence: TGTGCCAGCAGTTACCTCCCCCAGCCACCGGGCTATGGCTACACCTTC. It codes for CASSYLPQPPGYGYTF.

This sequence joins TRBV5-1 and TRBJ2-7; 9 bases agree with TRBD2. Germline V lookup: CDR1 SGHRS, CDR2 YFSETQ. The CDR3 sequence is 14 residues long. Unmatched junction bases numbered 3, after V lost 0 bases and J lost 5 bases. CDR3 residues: CASSLGREGHEQYF. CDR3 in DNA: TGCGCCAGCAGCTTGGGGCGGGAGGGCCACGAGCAGTACTTC.

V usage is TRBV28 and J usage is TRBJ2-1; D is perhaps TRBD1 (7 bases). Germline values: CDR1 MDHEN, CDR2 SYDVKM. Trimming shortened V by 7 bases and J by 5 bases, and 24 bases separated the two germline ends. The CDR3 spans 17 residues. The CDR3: CASITTKAEGANNEQFF. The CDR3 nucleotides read TGTGCCAGCATCACGACCAAAGCGGAGGGGGCGAACAATGAGCAGTTCTTC.

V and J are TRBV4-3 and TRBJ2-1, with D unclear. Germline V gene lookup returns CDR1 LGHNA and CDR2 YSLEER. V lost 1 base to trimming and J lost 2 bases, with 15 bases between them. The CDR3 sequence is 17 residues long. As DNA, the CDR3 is TGCGCCAGCAGCCAAGCGGATGGACGCGGTCCCTACAATGAGCAGTTCTTC. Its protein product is CASSQADGRGPYNEQFF.

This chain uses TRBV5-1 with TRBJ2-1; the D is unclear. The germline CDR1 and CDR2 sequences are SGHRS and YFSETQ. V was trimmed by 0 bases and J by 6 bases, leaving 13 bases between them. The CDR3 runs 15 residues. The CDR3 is CASSLAFTYLNEQFF. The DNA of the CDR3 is TGCGCCAGCAGCTTGGCCTTTACTTATCTCAATGAGCAGTTCTTC.